The text below deals with one T cell receptor (beta chain). Per the authors' pipeline: By means of reference gene primer amplification, nucleated cell counts were estimated. Data came from immunoSEQ multiplex PCR; TCRdb stores just in-frame clones and leaves some out. D and trimming come from the DNA, and the V and J calls and clone size come from that table. The repertoire has 250,000 or so clones, around 87% of them found once; the top ten carry about 1.6%. These data belong to a study of blood T cell repertoires in COVID-19. Study-wide context: COVID-19 samples from acute and convalescent phases originated in the United States, Italy and Spain. T cells, B-cell-depleted T cells, or PBMCs supplied cDNA or gDNA.

With 0 bases removed from V and 3 bases from J, the gap between germline ends came to 16 bases. Germline V gene sequence: CDR1 SGDLS, CDR2 YYNGEE. The CDR3 totals 16 residues. The specimen was peripheral blood. The chain joins TRBV9 to TRBJ2-7; D possibly corresponds to TRBD1 (6 bases). This clonotype originated in a woman aged 40 to 55 who had recovered from COVID-19. CDR3 DNA: TGTGCCAGCAGCGTAGCTACAGGGCAGGGGATCTACGAGCAGTACTTC. Translated: CASSVATGQGIYEQYF.